This T cell receptor (beta chain) came from a study of OX40 agonist ivuxolimab in advanced cancers. This CDR3 contains 18 residues. Assay used: immunoSEQ multiplex PCR; TCRdb lists only in-frame clones, some missing. The data hold tens of thousands of clones, with around 88% observed a single time. The sequence derives from an adult with an advanced solid tumor such as melanoma, head and neck, liver or kidney cancer. Sequenced material: CD4+ or CD8+ T cells sorted from blood, taken in a trial of the OX40 agonist ivuxolimab. This chain connects TRBV21-1 to TRBJ2-6; TRBD2 was called by the table and not checked on the DNA. TRBV21-1 is reported as a pseudogene. For the CDR3, the DNA is TGTGCCAGCAGCAAAGTACTAGCGGGTGTTTCTGGGGCCAACGTCCTGACTTTC. It specifies CASSKVLAGVSGANVLTF.